A single sample gave rise to the 9 T cell receptor beta chains below, sequenced in a study of blood T cell repertoires in COVID-19. The table came from immunoSEQ multiplex PCR; TCRdb's copy has only in-frame clones and leaves some out. There are about 140,000 clones in the sample; approximately 87% occur only once, and 4.3% lies in the top ten. Material: peripheral blood. These receptors were collected from a woman aged 40-49 years with acute or convalescent COVID-19.

This rearrangement joins TRBV27 to TRBJ1-2; D possibly corresponds to TRBD1 (5 bases). There are 14 residues in the CDR3. Germline values: CDR1 MNHEY, CDR2 SMNVEV (reference sequence). V was shortened by 6 bases and J by 3 bases, with 14 bases between the two germline ends. The CDR3: CASSPGTGDYGYTF. In DNA, the CDR3 is TGTGCCAGCAGCCCTGGGACGGGAGACTATGGCTACACCTTC.

The chain is built from TRBV4-3 and TRBJ2-7; 8 bases match TRBD2. The germline V gene encodes CDR1 LGHNA and CDR2 YSLEER. This CDR3 comprises 16 residues. Losses at the gene ends were 0 bases for V and 7 bases for J; bases not matched to a gene: 11. The chain's CDR3 is CASSQDRASGQLEQYF. Written as DNA, the CDR3 is TGCGCCAGCAGCCAAGATAGGGCTAGCGGGCAGCTGGAGCAGTACTTC.

As regards this clone: This sample also contains other DNA sequences that code for the same CDR3. This sequence joins TRBV6-4 and TRBJ1-6; TRBD1 matches at 9 bases. The CDR3 contains 14 residues. Germline V gene data show CDR1 as MRHNA and CDR2 as SNTAGT. V was pared by 3 bases and J by 10 bases, with 4 bases of the junction left unmatched. Here the CDR3 DNA reads TGTGCCAGCAGTGAGGACAGGGGTTGGTCACCCCTCCACTTT. Translated, it gives CASSEDRGWSPLHF.

The chain employs TRBV18 and TRBJ1-1, with 8 bases aligning to TRBD1. The V gene end was trimmed by 3 bases and the J gene end by 2 bases; junction bases not matched to a gene: 8. This CDR3 region has 16 residues. Germline V CDR1 and CDR2: KGHSH, LQKENI. This CDR3 reads CASSPGTGAGNTEAFF. CDR3 in DNA: TGTGCCAGCTCACCCGGGACAGGAGCGGGTAACACTGAAGCTTTCTTT. Drawing the rest from reference TRBV18 and TRBJ1-1, the complete variable domain is NAGVMQNPRHLVRRRGQEARLRCSPMKGHSHVYWYRQLPEEGLKFMVYLQKENIIDESGMPKERFSAEFPKEGPSILRIQQVVRGDSAAYFCASSPGTGAGNTEAFFGQGTRLTVV.

The chain employs TRBV10-3 and TRBJ1-1, with 7 bases lining up with TRBD1. The CDR3 extends over 16 amino acids. The V gene end was trimmed by 0 bases and the J gene end by 5 bases; junction bases not matched to a gene: 9. The germline CDR1 and CDR2 sequences are ENHRY and SYGVKD. The CDR3 DNA follows: TGTGCCATCAGTGAGTCTCCACAGGGGCTAGGGACTGAAGCTTTCTTT. It specifies CAISESPQGLGTEAFF.

The V and J genes are TRBV2 and TRBJ1-1, with D perhaps matching TRBD1 (5 bases). Germline V CDR1 and CDR2: SNHLY, FYNNEI. Between the trimmed V and J ends, which lost 9 bases and 0 bases, there was a span of 11 bases. The CDR3 has 13 amino acids. CDR3 coding DNA: TGTGCCAGTAGTCAACAGGTGAACACTGAAGCTTTCTTT. This codes for CASSQQVNTEAFF.

This rearrangement joins TRBV5-1 to TRBJ1-3; 7 nucleotides line up with TRBD1. The V segment lost 1 base and the J segment 0 bases; nucleotides outside the gene matches: 7. Germline V gives CDR1 SGHRS, CDR2 YFSETQ. The CDR3 consists of 17 residues. Here the CDR3 reads CASSLRGRDSSGNTIYF. CDR3 bases: TGCGCCAGCAGCTTGAGGGGTCGGGACAGCTCTGGAAACACCATATATTTT.

The chain links TRBV5-6 to TRBJ1-6, with a tentative D call TRBD1 (6 bases). The germline CDR1 and CDR2 sequences are SGHDT and YYEEEE. Trimming took off 5 bases at V and 15 bases at J, with 18 bases between the two ends. CDR3 length equals 13 residues. CDR3 DNA: TGTGCCAGCAGATTCGGACAGAACAAGAACCTCCACTTT. Residues: CASRFGQNKNLHF. Full variable domain (missing parts from reference TRBV5-6 and TRBJ1-6): DAGVTQSPTHLIKTRGQQVTLRCSPKSGHDTVSWYQQALGQGPQFIFQYYEEEERQRGNFPDRFSGHQFPNYSSELNVNALLLGDSALYLCASRFGQNKNLHFGNGTRLTVT.

The gene calls are TRBV9 and TRBJ2-3, with 9 bases lining up with TRBD2. The length of the CDR3 is 16 residues. V gave up 4 bases and J gave up 3 bases; unmatched junction bases: 9. In germline, CDR1 is SGDLS, CDR2 YYNGEE. The CDR3 reads CASSLSGGPRTDTQYF. The DNA for the CDR3 is TGTGCCAGCAGCTTGAGCGGGGGGCCACGGACAGATACGCAGTATTTT. The full variable domain, rest sourced from reference TRBV9 and TRBJ2-3, is DSGVTQTPKHLITATGQRVTLRCSPRSGDLSVYWYQQSLDQGLQFLIQYYNGEERAKGNILERFSAQQFPDLHSELNLSSLELGDSALYFCASSLSGGPRTDTQYFGPGTRLTVL.